This entry concerns a single TCR beta chain. This sample is drawn from a study of blood T cell repertoires in COVID-19. The assay was immunoSEQ multiplex PCR, and TCRdb's table has in-frame clones only and misses some. Here the sample spans approximately 210,000 clones, roughly 76% being singletons. The sample taken for sequencing was peripheral blood. The receptor was isolated from a human donor in a cohort sampled during active COVID-19.

The CDR3 is CASSFQATGVRNSPLHF. The CDR3 DNA reads as TGTGCCAGCAGTTTCCAAGCGACAGGAGTGAGAAATTCACCCCTCCACTTT. J is TRBJ1-6 and V is TRBV28; perhaps TRBD1 as D (6 bases). Germline-derived CDR1 and CDR2 are MDHEN and SYDVKM. Trimming shortened V by 3 bases and J by 7 bases, and 19 bases separated the two germline ends. The CDR3 sequence is 17 residues long.